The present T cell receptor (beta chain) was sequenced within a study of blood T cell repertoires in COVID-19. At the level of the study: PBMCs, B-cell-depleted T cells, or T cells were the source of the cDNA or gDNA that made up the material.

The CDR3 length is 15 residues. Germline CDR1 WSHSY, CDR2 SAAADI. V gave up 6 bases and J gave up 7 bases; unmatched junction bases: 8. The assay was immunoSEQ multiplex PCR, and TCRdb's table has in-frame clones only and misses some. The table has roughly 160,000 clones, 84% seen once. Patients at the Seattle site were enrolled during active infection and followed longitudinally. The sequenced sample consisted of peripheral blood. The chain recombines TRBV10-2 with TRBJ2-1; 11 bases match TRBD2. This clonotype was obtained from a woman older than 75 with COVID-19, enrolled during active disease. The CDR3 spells CASSLTSGSSNEQFF. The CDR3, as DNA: TGCGCCAGCAGCCTCACTAGCGGGAGTAGTAATGAGCAGTTCTTC.